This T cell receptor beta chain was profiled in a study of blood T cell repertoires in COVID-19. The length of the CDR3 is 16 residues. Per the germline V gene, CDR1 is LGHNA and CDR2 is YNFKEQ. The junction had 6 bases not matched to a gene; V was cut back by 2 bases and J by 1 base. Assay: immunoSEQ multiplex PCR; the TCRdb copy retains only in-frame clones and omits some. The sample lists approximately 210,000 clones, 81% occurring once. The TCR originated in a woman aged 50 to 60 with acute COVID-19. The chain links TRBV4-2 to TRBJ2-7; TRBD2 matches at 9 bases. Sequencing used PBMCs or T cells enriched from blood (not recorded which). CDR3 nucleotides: TGTGCCAGCAGCCAATTAGCGGGAGAGGGGTCCTACGAGCAGTACTTC. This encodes CASSQLAGEGSYEQYF.